The 28 T cell receptor beta chains reported below all come from one sample, sequenced in a study of blood T cell repertoires in COVID-19. The repertoire was sequenced with immunoSEQ multiplex PCR; TCRdb's copy has only in-frame clones and lacks some. The sample lists 20,000 or so clones, approximately 88% occurring once. Input material: peripheral blood. All receptors come from a human donor in a cohort sampled during active COVID-19.

This chain connects TRBV2 to TRBJ1-5; weak D call: TRBD1 (5 bases). The germline V gene encodes CDR1 SNHLY and CDR2 FYNNEI. The CDR3 has 17 residues. V dropped 2 bases and J dropped 2 bases, with 16 bases sitting between them. The CDR3 region is CASSEYGSRGGNQPQHF. In nucleotides, the CDR3 is TGTGCCAGCAGTGAATATGGGTCTAGGGGCGGCAATCAGCCCCAGCATTTT.

This clone has just one count. The chain combines TRBV5-1 with TRBJ1-1; possibly TRBD1 for D (5 bases). This CDR3 has 14 amino acids. Trimming pared 8 bases from V and 1 base from J, leaving 15 bases between. Germline loops: CDR1 SGHRS, CDR2 YFSETQ. CDR3 bases: TGCGCCAGTCGGGCTGACAGCTCGAACACTGAAGCTTTCTTT. Protein product: CASRADSSNTEAFF.

This clone was found once. The rearrangement links TRBV2 to TRBJ2-1; 7 bases line up with TRBD1. The CDR3 totals 13 residues. Germline CDR1 and CDR2: SNHLY and FYNNEI. The CDR3 DNA reads as TGTGTCACGGGACAGTCGTTTTACAATGAGCAGTTCTTC. Translating gives CVTGQSFYNEQFF.

The gene calls are TRBV9 and TRBJ2-3, with a tentative D call TRBD2 (6 bases). Trimming stripped 0 bases from V and 3 bases from J, with 8 bases between. CDR1 is SGDLS and CDR2 is YYNGEE in the germline V gene. This CDR3 contains 14 residues. The CDR3 coding sequence is TGTGCCAGCAGCGTAGCGGGAGTAACAGATACGCAGTATTTT. Residues: CASSVAGVTDTQYF.

This clone was recorded once. The chain is built from TRBV13 and TRBJ2-7, with a weak D call TRBD1 (5 bases). The CDR3 totals 12 residues. The V end was cut by 5 bases, the J end by 5 bases, with 10 bases between. CDR1 is PRHDT, CDR2 FYEKMQ, per germline (reference sequence). The DNA for the CDR3 is TGTGCCAGCAGCGGGGCAAAGAACGAGCAGTACTTC. Translation gives CASSGAKNEQYF.

The chain uses TRBV6-5 and TRBJ2-5; 8 bases fit TRBD1. There are 14 residues in the CDR3. Germline-derived CDR1 and CDR2 are MNHEY and SVGAGI. The V and J ends lost 6 bases and 1 base, in that order; junction bases with no gene match: 4. Here the CDR3 reads CASSPTGAQETQYF. CDR3 bases: TGTGCCAGCAGCCCGACAGGGGCCCAAGAGACCCAGTACTTC.

The chain has TRBV5-8 and TRBJ2-3; the D gene is possibly TRBD1 (6 bases). The CDR3 is made up of 15 amino acids. Germline-derived CDR1 and CDR2 are SGHTS and YDEGEE. The germline V and J ends were trimmed by 1 base and 3 bases, with 12 bases remaining between them. The CDR3 sequence: CASSLSQGRTDTQYF. The CDR3 DNA reads TGTGCCAGCAGCTTGTCACAGGGCAGGACAGATACGCAGTATTTT.

The chain recombines TRBV10-3 with TRBJ2-7; 7 bases are a match to TRBD2. With 0 bases clipped from V and 0 bases from J, the junction kept 5 bases outside the gene matches. CDR1 is ENHRY, CDR2 SYGVKD, per germline. The CDR3 has 16 residues. The CDR3 loop reads CAISESVAGSSYEQYF. The CDR3 DNA is TGTGCCATCAGTGAGTCGGTAGCGGGCTCCTCCTACGAGCAGTACTTC.

The V and J genes are TRBV2 and TRBJ1-1; unclear D gene. Germline V gene sequence: CDR1 SNHLY, CDR2 FYNNEI. The germline V and J ends were trimmed by 10 bases and 1 base, with 13 bases remaining between them. There are 13 residues in the CDR3. The CDR3 region is CAKIKERNTEAFF. CDR3 nucleotides: TGTGCCAAGATCAAGGAGCGGAACACTGAAGCTTTCTTT.

The genes are TRBV15 and TRBJ2-4, with D perhaps matching TRBD2 (6 bases). The germline V gene encodes CDR1 LNHNV and CDR2 YYDKDF (reference sequence). V dropped 3 bases and J dropped 3 bases, with 9 bases sitting between them. The CDR3 is 14 residues long. Here the CDR3 DNA reads TGTGCCACCAGCAGTGGAGGGGTCAAAAACATTCAGTACTTC. Residues: CATSSGGVKNIQYF.

The chain has TRBV5-1 and TRBJ2-1, with D unresolved. Germline V lookup: CDR1 SGHRS, CDR2 YFSETQ. The CDR3 is 12 amino acids. Trimming removed 4 bases at V and 9 bases at J, with 11 bases between. CDR3 sequence reads: CASSTIAGEQFF. The CDR3 DNA reads TGCGCCAGCAGCACCATAGCCGGTGAGCAGTTCTTC.

The genes are TRBV29-1 and TRBJ1-2, with 12 bases that match TRBD1. V shed 7 bases and J 3 bases; nucleotides not matched to a gene: 12. Germline CDR1 is SQVTM and CDR2 is ANQGSEA. The CDR3 has 16 residues. The CDR3 is CSARGGQGAFDYGYTF. CDR3 sequence (DNA): TGCAGCGCCAGAGGGGGACAGGGGGCGTTCGACTATGGCTACACCTTC. The full variable domain, in which reference TRBV29-1 and TRBJ1-2 provide the parts outside the CDR3, is SAVISQKPSRDICQRGTSLTIQCQVDSQVTMMFWYRQQPGQSLTLIATANQGSEATYESGFVIDKFPISRPNLTFSTLTVSNMSPEDSSIYLCSARGGQGAFDYGYTFGSGTRLTVV.

This clone occurred once. The gene calls are TRBV19 and TRBJ2-3; tentative D call: TRBD2 (5 bases). Germline CDR1 is LNHDA and CDR2 is SQIVND (reference sequence). Trimming removed 6 bases at V and 0 bases at J, with 7 bases between. The CDR3 runs 13 residues. The CDR3 coding sequence is TGTGCCAGTAGGAGGACTAGCACAGATACGCAGTATTTT. Its translation is CASRRTSTDTQYF.

This clone was seen once. The rearrangement uses TRBV5-1 and TRBJ1-5, with 7 bases matching TRBD1. Germline V CDR1 and CDR2: SGHRS, YFSETQ. Germline trimming cut 0 bases from V and 2 bases from J; bases unmatched to any gene: 5. CDR3 length equals 16 residues. The CDR3 DNA follows: TGCGCCAGCAGCTTGGGAGGGGGCGATGGCAATCAGCCCCAGCATTTT. Encoded protein: CASSLGGGDGNQPQHF.

The chain recombines TRBV21-1 with TRBJ2-1; no DNA check was done on the table's D call, TRBD2. TRBV21-1 corresponds to a pseudogene. The CDR3 totals 15 residues. CDR3 sequence: CASSTPGLAYNEQFF. CDR3 coding DNA: TGTGCCAGCAGCACCCCGGGACTAGCATACAATGAGCAGTTCTTC.

V and J are TRBV10-3 and TRBJ2-1; 7 positions match TRBD2. The ends lost 5 bases at V and 2 bases at J; junction bases unmatched: 6. Germline CDR1 ENHRY, CDR2 SYGVKD. The CDR3 has 15 amino acids. The DNA of the CDR3 is TGTGCCATCAGTCCCGAGGCGGGGGCCTACAATGAGCAGTTCTTC. Translation gives CAISPEAGAYNEQFF.

CDR3 sequence: CASSQQGAIPGELFF. In DNA, the CDR3 is TGTGCCAGCAGCCAACAGGGGGCTATACCCGGGGAGCTGTTTTTT. This chain joins TRBV14 and TRBJ2-2, with 8 bases fitting TRBD1. J lost 6 bases, V lost 2 bases, and 5 bases had no gene match. The length of the CDR3 is 15 residues. In germline, CDR1 is SGHDN, CDR2 FVKESK.

The chain carries TRBV27 and TRBJ1-2; perhaps TRBD1 as D (6 bases). CDR1 MNHEY and CDR2 SMNVEV come from the germline V gene (reference sequence). CDR3 length equals 13 residues. Trimming left V 5 bases short and J 5 bases short, with 12 bases between. CDR3: CASSPEGGYGYTF. The CDR3, as DNA: TGTGCCAGCAGTCCCGAGGGGGGGTATGGCTACACCTTC.

The chain recombines TRBV5-6 with TRBJ1-2; D possibly corresponds to TRBD1 (6 bases). Trimming removed 3 bases at V and 7 bases at J, with 10 bases between. CDR1 SGHDT and CDR2 YYEEEE come from the germline V gene. This CDR3 is 12 amino acids long. The DNA for the CDR3 is TGTGCCAGCAGCTGGGCGGACAGTGGCTACACCTTC. Residues: CASSWADSGYTF.

The V call is TRBV6-5, the J call TRBJ1-2, with D possibly being TRBD1 (6 bases). The CDR3 loop spans 14 amino acids. Trimming cost V 6 bases and J 0 bases, with 11 bases left between them. Looked up from germline, CDR1 is MNHEY and CDR2 is SVGAGI. Here the CDR3 DNA reads TGTGCCAGCAGATTGACAGGAACTAACTATGGCTACACCTTC. Amino acids: CASRLTGTNYGYTF.

CDR3 sequence reads: CSVVVGGSYNSPLHF. The CDR3 DNA is TGCAGCGTTGTAGTAGGGGGCTCCTATAATTCACCCCTCCACTTT. The rearrangement uses TRBV29-1 and TRBJ1-6; D perhaps matches TRBD1 (6 bases). The CDR3 spans 15 residues. V was shortened by 4 bases and J by 0 bases, with 10 bases between the two germline ends. Germline-derived CDR1 and CDR2 are SQVTM and ANQGSEA. The full variable domain, completed using reference TRBV29-1 and TRBJ1-6, is SAVISQKPSRDICQRGTSLTIQCQVDSQVTMMFWYRQQPGQSLTLIATANQGSEATYESGFVIDKFPISRPNLTFSTLTVSNMSPEDSSIYLCSVVVGGSYNSPLHFGNGTRLTVT.

V is TRBV25-1 and J is TRBJ2-7; a weak D match, TRBD1 (6 bases). Germline loops: CDR1 MGHDK, CDR2 SYGVNS. V gave up 2 bases and J gave up 3 bases, with 11 bases separating them. CDR3 size: 14 residues. The CDR3 nucleotides read TGTGCCAGCAGTGAAATGACAGGTTTCTACGAGCAGTACTTC. This encodes CASSEMTGFYEQYF.

The chain joins TRBV7-6 to TRBJ2-2; 9 positions agree with TRBD2. The germline CDR1 and CDR2 sequences are SGHVS and FNYEAQ. J was trimmed by 4 bases and V by 3 bases; bases with no gene match: 3. This CDR3 contains 15 residues. The chain's CDR3 is CASSFGLASTGELFF. CDR3 DNA sequence: TGTGCCAGCAGCTTCGGACTAGCGAGCACCGGGGAGCTGTTTTTT.

There are a few counts of this clone. The V call is TRBV6-5, the J call TRBJ1-5; tentative D call: TRBD1 (6 bases). The germline V gene encodes CDR1 MNHEY and CDR2 SVGAGI. Trimming removed 5 bases at V and 6 bases at J, with 17 bases between. The CDR3 has 15 amino acids. CDR3 in amino acids: CASSTSTQGLQPQHF. CDR3 DNA sequence: TGTGCCAGCAGTACCTCTACCCAGGGGCTTCAGCCCCAGCATTTT.

The rearrangement joins TRBV15 to TRBJ2-7; 8 bases line up with TRBD2. Germline CDR1 is LNHNV and CDR2 is YYDKDF (reference sequence). The CDR3 extends over 13 amino acids. V trimming: 1 base; J trimming: 4 bases; junction bases outside the gene matches: 0. The CDR3 DNA reads as TGTGCCACCAGCAGAGCTAGCGGGTACGAGCAGTACTTC. Translation gives CATSRASGYEQYF.

This clone is a singleton in its sample. J is TRBJ1-1 and V is TRBV14; possible D gene TRBD1, 6 bases. The V gene lost 4 bases and the J gene lost 0 bases, with 12 bases spanning the gap. Per the germline V gene, CDR1 is SGHDN and CDR2 is FVKESK. The CDR3 length is 15 residues. The CDR3 nucleotides read TGTGCCAGCAGCCCCTTAGGACAGATGAACACTGAAGCTTTCTTT. This codes for CASSPLGQMNTEAFF.

The gene calls are TRBV7-2 and TRBJ1-5; tentative D call: TRBD1 (6 bases). V gave up 1 base and J gave up 6 bases, with 16 bases separating them. The CDR3 extends over 16 amino acids. Germline V gene sequence: CDR1 SGHTA, CDR2 FQGNSA. The CDR3 bases are TGTGCCAGCAGCTTAGTGGGGCCAGGGGCAGGTCAGCCCCAGCATTTT. This gives the protein CASSLVGPGAGQPQHF.

This sequence joins TRBV7-8 and TRBJ2-1; 11 bases line up with TRBD2. This CDR3 region has 19 residues. J lost 6 bases, V lost 2 bases, and 15 bases had no gene match. Germline CDR1 and CDR2: SGHVS and FQNEAQ. The CDR3 DNA is TGTGCCAGCAGCTTACGTCTTAGCGGGAGGGCCGATAAGAGCAATGAGCAGTTCTTC. It translates to CASSLRLSGRADKSNEQFF.